Below, one T cell receptor beta chain is given with its context. This sample stems from a study of blood T cell repertoires in COVID-19. Study overall: The cDNA or gDNA used as material had been derived from T cells, B-cell-depleted T cells, or PBMCs.

Only in-frame clones appear in the TCRdb table, and some are missing; sequencing was by immunoSEQ multiplex PCR. The table has around 270,000 clones, 87% seen once. Germline V lookup: CDR1 SGHTA, CDR2 FQGNSA. V lost 8 bases and J lost 3, with 13 bases in between. The CDR3 contains 13 residues. The receptor comes from a woman in her fifties or sixties with acute or convalescent COVID-19. The sample comprised peripheral blood. This sequence joins TRBV7-2 and TRBJ2-5, with D possibly matching TRBD2 (5 bases). CDR3 sequence reads: CASLRSREETQYF. Written as DNA, the CDR3 is TGTGCCAGCCTTCGGTCGAGGGAAGAGACCCAGTACTTC.